Included here is one T cell receptor beta chain sequence, with context. TCRdb redid the calling of the RT-PCR reads with MiXCR, one entry per CDR3 protein. The repertoire has hundreds of thousands of distinct CDR3 sequences, around 16% of them found once; the top ten carry 6.5% to 7.5%. The CDR3 runs 16 residues. Germline values: CDR1 ENHRY, CDR2 SYGVKD. The V segment lost 6 bases and the J segment 2 bases; nucleotides outside the gene matches: 11. The record originates from a study of patients and donors after allogeneic stem cell transplantation. This chain uses TRBV10-3 with TRBJ2-7; 9 bases are a match to TRBD1. The receptor's source is a human donor who was either an allogeneic HSCT recipient or a stem cell or donor lymphocyte infusion donor (not recorded which). It is not recorded whose cells these are; they may come from a transplant donor. Sequencing was performed on blood, either unsorted or a sorted T cell fraction (not recorded which). CDR3: CAISQPGQGWAYEQYF. In DNA form, the CDR3 reads TGTGCCATCAGCCAACCGGGACAGGGTTGGGCCTACGAGCAGTACTTC.